Below, 24 T cell receptor beta chains from the same sample are listed, as sequenced in a study of OX40 agonist ivuxolimab in advanced cancers. Repertoires were generated with immunoSEQ multiplex PCR, while TCRdb's copy carries only in-frame clones and drops some. The profile shows 55,000 to 70,000 clones, less than 90% of them singletons. The source was CD4+ or CD8+ T cells sorted from blood, collected in a trial of the OX40 agonist ivuxolimab. The receptors stem from an adult with an advanced solid tumor such as melanoma, head and neck, liver or kidney cancer.

Concerning this clone itself: Sequence at one end of the junction differs from germline and may be a read error. This rearrangement joins TRBV7-7 to TRBJ1-1; D call uncertain. Germline V lookup: CDR1 SSHAT, CDR2 FNYEAQ (reference sequence). The CDR3 consists of 13 residues. CDR3 nucleotides: TGTGCTAGCAGCATGACGGCCAACACTGAAGCTTTCTTT. As protein: CASSMTANTEAFF.

This clone was counted once. The junction departs from the called germline gene at one end, perhaps through a read error. The chain links TRBV28 to TRBJ2-7; 9 nucleotides line up with TRBD2. Germline assignment: CDR1 MDHEN and CDR2 SYDVKM. The CDR3 covers 12 residues. In DNA, the CDR3 is TGTGCCAGCAGTTTAGTTCAGCGGGGGGCCGTCTTC. Translated: CASSLVQRGAVF.

This clone came up once. The rearrangement links TRBV6-1 to TRBJ2-5; 9 nucleotides line up with TRBD2. V lost 6 bases, J lost 5 bases, and 7 bases stayed unmatched. CDR3 length: 14 residues. Per the germline V gene, CDR1 is MNHNS and CDR2 is SASEGT. In nucleotides, the CDR3 is TGTGCCAGCAGGCGGGGGGGACCGGGGGAGACCCAGTACTTC. This encodes CASRRGGPGETQYF.

The V call is TRBV5-1, the J call TRBJ1-6; perhaps TRBD1 as D (5 bases). The CDR3 consists of 18 residues. Germline V gives CDR1 SGHRS, CDR2 YFSETQ. Trimming stripped 5 bases from V and 0 bases from J, with 18 bases between. The CDR3 loop reads CASSRGREGSSYNSPLHF. The CDR3, as DNA: TGCGCCAGCAGTAGGGGTAGAGAAGGTAGCTCCTATAATTCACCCCTCCACTTT.

J is TRBJ2-5 and V is TRBV4-3; D gene uncertain. V was shortened by 4 bases and J by 5 bases, with 5 bases between the two germline ends. CDR3 length: 11 amino acids. The germline CDR1 and CDR2 sequences are LGHNA and YSLEER. CDR3 amino acids: CASSPWETQYF. In DNA, the CDR3 is TGCGCCAGCAGCCCATGGGAGACCCAGTACTTC.

The chain couples TRBV7-9 to TRBJ1-3; tentative D call: TRBD1 (6 bases). The CDR3 loop spans 17 amino acids. The V end was cut by 1 base, the J end by 0 bases, with 13 bases between. Germline CDR1 SEHNR, CDR2 FQNEAQ (reference sequence). The DNA for the CDR3 is TGTGCCAGCAGCTTAGTGGGAAGGGGGTTCTCTGGAAACACCATATATTTT. Protein product: CASSLVGRGFSGNTIYF.

The chain couples TRBV7-2 to TRBJ2-2; 9 bases are shared with TRBD2. V lost 4 bases, J lost 6 bases, and 3 bases stayed unmatched. From germline, CDR1 is SGHTA and CDR2 FQGNSA. This CDR3 contains 14 residues. The CDR3 sequence: CASSSWTSAGELFF. The CDR3 nucleotides are TGTGCCAGCAGCTCCTGGACTAGCGCCGGGGAGCTGTTTTTT. The full variable domain, with the rest looked up from reference TRBV7-2 and TRBJ2-2, is GAGVSQSPSNKVTEKGKDVELRCDPISGHTALYWYRQSLGQGLEFLIYFQGNSAPDKSGLPSDRFSAERTGGSVSTLTIQRTQQEDSAVYLCASSSWTSAGELFFGEGSRLTVL.

This chain uses TRBV27 with TRBJ2-2, with 7 nucleotides matching TRBD2. The CDR3 totals 17 residues. Germline values: CDR1 MNHEY, CDR2 SMNVEV (reference sequence). V lost 1 base, J lost 2 bases, and 7 bases stayed unmatched. CDR3 region: CASSLFRLAANTGELFF. The DNA for the CDR3 is TGTGCCAGCAGTTTATTCCGGCTAGCGGCTAACACCGGGGAGCTGTTTTTT.

This chain joins TRBV14 and TRBJ2-5; 8 nucleotides match TRBD2. The CDR3 is made up of 16 amino acids. After removal of 3 bases from V and 2 bases from J, the junction contained 8 bases not matched to a gene. The germline V gene has CDR1 SGHDN and CDR2 FVKESK. The CDR3 sequence is CASSQDGTSGQETQYF. CDR3 DNA sequence: TGTGCCAGCAGCCAGGATGGAACTAGCGGTCAAGAGACCCAGTACTTC.

The J gene is TRBJ1-6, the V gene TRBV5-6; the D is unclear. In germline, CDR1 is SGHDT, CDR2 YYEEEE. Between the trimmed V and J ends, which lost 4 bases and 9 bases, there was a span of 14 bases. There are 14 residues in the CDR3. The CDR3 loop reads CASSVRSFSSPLHF. The CDR3 DNA reads TGTGCCAGCAGCGTCAGGTCCTTTAGTTCACCCCTCCACTTT. Complete variable domain (other parts from reference TRBV5-6 and TRBJ1-6): DAGVTQSPTHLIKTRGQQVTLRCSPKSGHDTVSWYQQALGQGPQFIFQYYEEEERQRGNFPDRFSGHQFPNYSSELNVNALLLGDSALYLCASSVRSFSSPLHFGNGTRLTVT.

The V gene is TRBV4-3, the J gene TRBJ2-3; tentatively, D is TRBD2 (7 bases). V was clipped by 4 bases and J by 1 base, with 12 bases between them. The CDR3 sequence is 15 residues long. The V gene's germline CDR1 is LGHNA and CDR2 YSLEER. The CDR3 protein is CASSLGRGRTDTQYF. The CDR3 region has the DNA TGCGCCAGCAGCCTAGGGCGGGGGCGCACAGATACGCAGTATTTT.

V usage is TRBV7-2 and J usage is TRBJ2-7, with unresolved D. V was shortened by 5 bases and J by 2 bases, with 13 bases between the two germline ends. This CDR3 has 14 residues. Germline V gene data show CDR1 as SGHTA and CDR2 as FQGNSA. The CDR3 bases are TGTGCCAGCAGCCCCGCAAGGGTCCCCTACGAGCAGTACTTC. It encodes CASSPARVPYEQYF.

The gene calls are TRBV7-8 and TRBJ2-3; D may match TRBD1 or TRBD2 (6 bases each). The CDR3 covers 18 residues. In germline, CDR1 is SGHVS, CDR2 FQNEAQ. The V end lost 1 base, the J end lost 3 bases, and 20 bases lay between the germline ends. The CDR3 protein is CASSLVPGAFIGTDTQYF. For the CDR3, the DNA is TGTGCCAGCAGCTTAGTCCCGGGGGCTTTTATCGGGACAGATACGCAGTATTTT. The full variable domain, in which reference TRBV7-8 and TRBJ2-3 provide the parts outside the CDR3, is GAGVSQSPRYKVAKRGQDVALRCDPISGHVSLFWYQQALGQGPEFLTYFQNEAQLDKSGLPSDRFFAERPEGSVSTLKIQRTQQEDSAVYLCASSLVPGAFIGTDTQYFGPGTRLTVL.

This chain connects TRBV30 to TRBJ2-4; weak D call: TRBD2 (6 bases). This CDR3 contains 18 residues. The ends were cut back, 3 bases at V and 1 base at J, with 22 bases in the middle. The germline gives CDR1 GTSNPN, CDR2 SVGIG (reference sequence). The CDR3: CAWSPGLLGLGAKNIQYF. Written as DNA, the CDR3 is TGTGCCTGGAGCCCGGGACTCCTGGGGTTGGGGGCCAAAAACATTCAGTACTTC.

The gene calls are TRBV19 and TRBJ1-5, with unresolved D. The CDR3 covers 14 residues. In germline, CDR1 is LNHDA, CDR2 SQIVND (reference sequence). Trimming left V 3 bases short and J 5 bases short, with 11 bases between. Written as DNA, the CDR3 is TGTGCCAGTAGTATGGCGAGGTCCTATCAGCCCCAGCATTTT. Translating it yields CASSMARSYQPQHF.

The V and J genes are TRBV28 and TRBJ2-7; D unresolved. With 3 bases removed from V and 4 bases from J, the gap between germline ends came to 10 bases. The CDR3 loop spans 13 amino acids. The germline gives CDR1 MDHEN, CDR2 SYDVKM. The CDR3 protein is CASSFGPAYEQYF. The DNA of the CDR3 is TGTGCCAGCAGTTTCGGGCCGGCTTACGAGCAGTACTTC.

This clone has only a few counts. J is TRBJ2-5 and V is TRBV5-1, with D perhaps matching TRBD2 (5 bases). Germline loops: CDR1 SGHRS, CDR2 YFSETQ. CDR3 size: 13 residues. The V end was cut by 5 bases, the J end by 5 bases, with 13 bases between. In DNA form, the CDR3 reads TGCGCCAGCAGACCCGGGGAAGGGGAGACCCAGTACTTC. It encodes CASRPGEGETQYF.

The CDR3 DNA follows: TGTGCCAGCAGCTTGTACGAATCCCTCTACGAGCAGTACTTC. Translated: CASSLYESLYEQYF. The rearrangement uses TRBV13 and TRBJ2-7; D gene uncertain. The CDR3 runs to 14 residues. Trimming left V 3 bases short and J 3 bases short, with 12 bases between. The germline gives CDR1 PRHDT, CDR2 FYEKMQ (reference sequence). Variable domain in full (rest from reference TRBV13 and TRBJ2-7): AAGVIQSPRHLIKEKRETATLKCYPIPRHDTVYWYQQGPGQDPQFLISFYEKMQSDKGSIPDRFSAQQFSDYHSELNMSSLELGDSALYFCASSLYESLYEQYFGPGTRLTVT.

The chain combines TRBV10-1 with TRBJ1-2; TRBD1 matches 7 bases. The length of the CDR3 is 15 residues. After removal of 2 bases from V and 5 bases from J, the junction contained 8 bases not matched to a gene. Germline CDR1 WNHNN, CDR2 SYGVQD (reference sequence). The CDR3 loop is CASSELVGQQYGYTF. CDR3 DNA: TGCGCCAGCAGTGAGCTTGTGGGACAGCAATATGGCTACACCTTC.

The chain links TRBV5-4 to TRBJ2-2, with 10 bases aligning to TRBD2. The V gene's germline CDR1 is SGHNT and CDR2 YYREEE (reference sequence). V lost 3 bases and J lost 4; bases outside the gene matches: 3. The CDR3 is 15 amino acids. In nucleotides, the CDR3 is TGTGCCAGCAGCTCCGAGCGGGGGGGCACCGGGGAGCTGTTTTTT. Translating gives CASSSERGGTGELFF.

This chain links TRBV21-1 with TRBJ2-3; the listed D gene, TRBD2, was not tested against the DNA. TRBV21-1 counts as a pseudogene. The CDR3 has 14 amino acids. CDR3 coding DNA: TGTGCCAGCACTACCGGGGACTGTTTAGATACGCAGTATTTT. As protein: CASTTGDCLDTQYF.

This clone has a handful of counts. The chain has TRBV7-9 and TRBJ1-1; no reliable D call. Trimming took 1 base from V and 4 from J, leaving 7 bases between them. Per the germline V gene, CDR1 is SEHNR and CDR2 is FQNEAQ (reference sequence). The CDR3 contains 13 residues. For the CDR3, the DNA is TGTGCCAGCAGCTTAGATTTGGGCACTGAAGCTTTCTTT. This sequence encodes CASSLDLGTEAFF.

The chain uses TRBV5-1 and TRBJ2-7, with D unresolved. CDR1 and CDR2 (germline): SGHRS, YFSETQ. The CDR3 sequence is 16 residues long. Trimming removed 0 bases at V and 1 base at J, with 14 bases between. CDR3: CASSLGYEVLSYEQYF. CDR3 nucleotide sequence: TGCGCCAGCAGCTTGGGGTACGAGGTACTATCCTACGAGCAGTACTTC.

J is TRBJ2-5 and V is TRBV5-6; possibly TRBD1 for D (6 bases). Germline loops: CDR1 SGHDT, CDR2 YYEEEE. The ends were cut back, 5 bases at V and 4 bases at J, with 12 bases in the middle. CDR3 length: 13 residues. CDR3 sequence (DNA): TGTGCCAGCAGTCCAGGGGTTGGAGAGACCCAGTACTTC. Encoded protein: CASSPGVGETQYF.